The 21 T cell receptor beta chains listed next were all sequenced from one sample in a study of persistence of HIV-infected CD4 T cells. These receptors have no known antigen. The libraries were made with immunoSEQ version 4 in survey mode. Repertoires were generated with immunoSEQ multiplex PCR, while TCRdb's copy carries only in-frame clones and drops some. The profile shows 40,000 to 45,000 clones, 70% to 90% of them singletons. Anti-CD3/anti-CD28 beads served as a nonspecific positive control stimulus. Responding CD4+ T cells were sorted by upregulation of both CD40 ligand and CD69. This material consisted of CD4+ T cells sorted from PBMCs after approximately 19-hour stimulation, taken from a patient who received antiretroviral therapy. The source of these receptors is an adult man with HIV who was CMV-seropositive.

J is TRBJ1-1 and V is TRBV4-1; TRBD1 might be the D (6 bases). Per germline, CDR1 MGHRA and CDR2 YSYEKL. Trimming shortened V by 4 bases and J by 0 bases, and 12 bases separated the two germline ends. This CDR3 is 15 amino acids long. Here the CDR3 DNA reads TGCGCCAGCAGCCGAAGGGGGGCGATGAACACTGAAGCTTTCTTT. Amino acids: CASSRRGAMNTEAFF.

The rearrangement links TRBV6-1 to TRBJ1-2; possible D gene TRBD1, 5 bases. With 1 base removed from V and 6 bases from J, the gap between germline ends came to 12 bases. Looked up from germline, CDR1 is MNHNS and CDR2 is SASEGT. CDR3 size: 14 residues. CDR3 DNA sequence: TGTGCCAGCAGTGAAGATGGGGCAAGGGATGGCTACACCTTC. The encoded protein is CASSEDGARDGYTF.

The chain carries TRBV2 and TRBJ1-2; D is unclear. The CDR3 is made up of 15 amino acids. Germline V gene sequence: CDR1 SNHLY, CDR2 FYNNEI. Trimming took 2 bases from V and 7 from J, leaving 17 bases between them. Here the CDR3 reads CASSETGVGQRGYTF. The DNA for the CDR3 is TGTGCCAGCAGTGAAACCGGGGTGGGTCAGCGTGGCTACACCTTC.

V and J are TRBV6-1 and TRBJ1-2; tentatively, D is TRBD1 (5 bases). Trimming removed 0 bases from V and 8 bases from J, with 10 bases in between. The CDR3 runs to 13 residues. Germline lookup yields CDR1 MNHNS and CDR2 SASEGT. For the CDR3, the DNA is TGTGCCAGCAGTGAAGCCCCCGGGGGAGGCTACACCTTC. Its translation: CASSEAPGGGYTF.

This sequence joins TRBV6-5 and TRBJ2-5; 11 bases align to TRBD1. CDR1 is MNHEY, CDR2 SVGAGI, per germline. Trimming took 8 bases from V and 5 from J; bases not matched to a gene: 10. The CDR3 has 15 amino acids. CDR3 sequence: CASGQGARTGETQYF. DNA of the CDR3: TGTGCCAGCGGACAGGGGGCAAGGACGGGGGAGACCCAGTACTTC.

The gene calls are TRBV5-1 and TRBJ2-7, with 8 nucleotides matching TRBD1. Germline V gene sequence: CDR1 SGHRS, CDR2 YFSETQ. V lost 3 bases and J lost 0; bases outside the gene matches: 2. There are 14 residues in the CDR3. As DNA, the CDR3 is TGCGCCAGCAGCTCGACAGGGGACTCCTACGAGCAGTACTTC. Translated, it gives CASSSTGDSYEQYF.

This chain links TRBV19 with TRBJ2-7, with D uncertain. Trimming removed 5 bases at V and 6 bases at J, with 11 bases between. CDR3 length: 12 amino acids. Germline V CDR1 and CDR2: LNHDA, SQIVND (reference sequence). The CDR3 coding sequence is TGTGCCAGTAGTCCTCAGCGTGGCGAGCAGTACTTC. It translates to CASSPQRGEQYF.

This chain joins TRBV3-1 (or the pseudogene TRBV3-2) and TRBJ2-7, with 7 bases that match TRBD1. Germline-derived CDR1 and CDR2 are LGHDT and YNNKEL (reference sequence). V shed 4 bases, J shed 2 bases, and the junction held 5 bases outside the gene matches. CDR3 size: 14 residues. In DNA form, the CDR3 reads TGTGCCAGCAGCCGTAGACAGGGAGCCTACGAGCAGTACTTC. Protein: CASSRRQGAYEQYF.

V usage is TRBV29-1 and J usage is TRBJ1-5, with D perhaps matching TRBD1 (6 bases). The CDR3 length is 12 residues. V lost 6 bases to trimming and J lost 4 bases, with 10 bases between them. CDR1 is SQVTM and CDR2 is ANQGSEA in the germline V gene. The CDR3 nucleotides read TGCAGCGTCGGGGGCAGAAATCAGCCCCAGCATTTT. Protein sequence: CSVGGRNQPQHF. Variable domain in full (rest from reference TRBV29-1 and TRBJ1-5): SAVISQKPSRDICQRGTSLTIQCQVDSQVTMMFWYRQQPGQSLTLIATANQGSEATYESGFVIDKFPISRPNLTFSTLTVSNMSPEDSSIYLCSVGGRNQPQHFGDGTRLSIL.

This clone was detected once. The chain employs TRBV19 and TRBJ1-2; 10 bases fit TRBD1. The CDR3 totals 16 residues. The germline CDR1 and CDR2 sequences are LNHDA and SQIVND (reference sequence). Trimming cost V 7 bases and J 8 bases; bases outside gene matches: 16. CDR3 sequence (DNA): TGTGCCAGTAAAACCCAACACCGACAGGGGGCGGAAGGCTACACCTTC. Translating it yields CASKTQHRQGAEGYTF.

The table lists this clone with a few counts. V is TRBV28 and J is TRBJ1-3, with unresolved D. Trimming left V 3 bases short and J 0 bases short, with 9 bases between. Germline assignment: CDR1 MDHEN and CDR2 SYDVKM. This CDR3 region has 15 residues. The CDR3: CASSLADDSGNTIYF. CDR3 sequence (DNA): TGTGCCAGCAGTTTGGCTGACGACTCTGGAAACACCATATATTTT.

This chain uses TRBV7-2 with TRBJ2-7; 10 nucleotides agree with TRBD1. The CDR3 runs 15 residues. Trimming at V came to 1 base and at J to 5 bases, leaving 5 bases not matched to a gene. From germline, CDR1 is SGHTA and CDR2 FQGNSA. The CDR3 is CASSLGDRGGNEQYF. The CDR3 DNA is TGTGCCAGCAGCTTAGGGGACAGGGGAGGGAACGAGCAGTACTTC.

The chain links TRBV10-2 to TRBJ2-7; TRBD1 matches 8 bases. The CDR3 runs 15 residues. Germline CDR1 and CDR2: WSHSY and SAAADI. Losses at the gene ends were 6 bases for V and 0 bases for J; bases not matched to a gene: 7. The CDR3 nucleotides are TGCGCCAGCAGGGCCGGGACAGGTGTCTCCTACGAGCAGTACTTC. Residues: CASRAGTGVSYEQYF.

The chain is built from TRBV15 and TRBJ2-7; possible D gene TRBD1, 6 bases. This CDR3 has 15 residues. Germline CDR1 reads LNHNV; CDR2 reads YYDKDF (reference sequence). V shed 0 bases and J shed 9 bases, with 18 bases lying between them. CDR3 in amino acids: CATSRDPDSSMGQYF. The CDR3 DNA reads TGTGCCACCAGCAGAGACCCGGACAGCTCGATGGGGCAGTACTTC.

The rearrangement joins TRBV9 to TRBJ2-7; no definite D call. The CDR3 runs to 16 residues. V lost 3 bases and J lost 5, with 21 bases in between. Looked up from germline, CDR1 is SGDLS and CDR2 is YYNGEE. CDR3 DNA sequence: TGTGCCAGCAGCGCCGATGGGAAGGGTACGCGGAACGAGCAGTACTTC. Translated: CASSADGKGTRNEQYF.

The chain recombines TRBV15 with TRBJ1-1; 7 bases line up with TRBD1. The CDR3 has 15 amino acids. CDR1 and CDR2 (germline): LNHNV, YYDKDF (reference sequence). Losses at the gene ends were 1 base for V and 0 bases for J; bases not matched to a gene: 2. The CDR3 reads CATSRGDSLNTEAFF. CDR3 bases: TGTGCCACCAGCAGAGGGGACAGTCTGAACACTGAAGCTTTCTTT.

This chain links TRBV28 with TRBJ2-2; 10 bases line up with TRBD1. The CDR3 extends over 15 amino acids. The V gene end was trimmed by 7 bases and the J gene end by 7 bases; junction bases not matched to a gene: 9. CDR1 and CDR2 from the germline V gene are MDHEN and SYDVKM. The CDR3 sequence is CASKVTGGFIGELFF. Written as DNA, the CDR3 is TGTGCCAGCAAGGTGACAGGGGGCTTCATCGGGGAGCTGTTTTTT.

DNA for the CDR3: TGTGCCAGCAGCTACAGACAGGTCGCTGAAGCTTTCTTT. Residues: CASSYRQVAEAFF. V and J are TRBV6-5 and TRBJ1-1; weak D call: TRBD1 (6 bases). CDR1 MNHEY and CDR2 SVGAGI come from the germline V gene. The CDR3 spans 13 residues. V shed 6 bases and J shed 6 bases, with 14 bases lying between them.

The rearrangement links TRBV9 to TRBJ2-3, with 11 bases matching TRBD1. The germline gives CDR1 SGDLS, CDR2 YYNGEE. V lost 4 bases, J lost 5 bases, and 9 bases stayed unmatched. This CDR3 is 16 amino acids long. CDR3 amino acids: CASSSTRTGGGDTQYF. DNA of the CDR3: TGTGCCAGCAGCTCAACTAGGACAGGGGGCGGAGATACGCAGTATTTT.

The rearrangement uses TRBV2 and TRBJ2-3; 10 nucleotides match TRBD2. The J segment lost 7 bases and the V segment lost 8 bases, leaving 6 bases of the junction unmatched. The CDR3 runs to 13 residues. Germline V gene lookup returns CDR1 SNHLY and CDR2 FYNNEI. DNA of the CDR3: TGTGCCAGCCGGGGTAGCGGGGGGAATACGCAGTATTTT. This sequence encodes CASRGSGGNTQYF.

CDR3 sequence (DNA): TGTGCCAGCAGTTTCCAAGGACAGCCTAGCACAGATACGCAGTATTTT. Translated: CASSFQGQPSTDTQYF. The genes are TRBV6-5 and TRBJ2-3; weak D call: TRBD1 (6 bases). Germline V gene data show CDR1 as MNHEY and CDR2 as SVGAGI. The V end lost 4 bases, the J end lost 0 bases, and 14 bases lay between the germline ends. The length of the CDR3 is 16 residues.